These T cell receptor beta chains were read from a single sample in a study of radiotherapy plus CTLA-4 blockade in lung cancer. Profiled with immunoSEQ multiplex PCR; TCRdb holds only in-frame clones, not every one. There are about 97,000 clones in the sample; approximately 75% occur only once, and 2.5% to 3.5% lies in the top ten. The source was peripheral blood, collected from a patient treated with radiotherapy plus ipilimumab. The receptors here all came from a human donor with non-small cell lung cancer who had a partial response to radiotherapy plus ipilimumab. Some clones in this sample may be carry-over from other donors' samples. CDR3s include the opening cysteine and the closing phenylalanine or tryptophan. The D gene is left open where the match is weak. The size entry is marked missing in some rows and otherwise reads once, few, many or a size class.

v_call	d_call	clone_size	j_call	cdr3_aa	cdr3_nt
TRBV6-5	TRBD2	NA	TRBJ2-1	CASSYAASGRNQQFF	TGTGCCAGCAGTTACGCGGCTAGCGGGAGGAATCAGCAGTTCTTC
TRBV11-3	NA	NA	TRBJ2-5	CASSAGQSEYQETQYF	TGTGCCAGCAGCGCCGGACAGAGCGAGTACCAAGAGACCCAGTACTTC
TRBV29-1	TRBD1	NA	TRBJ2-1	CSVVTTADRGGNEQFF	TGCAGCGTTGTAACGACGGCGGACAGGGGGGGCAATGAGCAGTTCTTC
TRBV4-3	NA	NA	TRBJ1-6	CASSQDGRGTGSPLHF	TGCGCCAGCAGCCAAGACGGCAGGGGAACTGGCTCACCCCTCCACTTT
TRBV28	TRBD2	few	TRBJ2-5	CASSPSGNQETQYF	TGTGCCAGCAGTCCTAGCGGGAACCAAGAGACCCAGTACTTC
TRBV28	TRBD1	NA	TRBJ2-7	CASSYPGQAKYEQYF	TGTGCCAGCAGTTACCCGGGACAGGCAAAGTACGAGCAGTACTTC
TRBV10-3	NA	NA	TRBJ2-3	CAISRTEASTDTQYF	TGTGCCATCAGCCGGACTGAAGCTAGCACAGATACGCAGTATTTT
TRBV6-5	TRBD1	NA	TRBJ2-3	CASSTDRGLGTQYF	TGTGCCAGCAGTACGGACAGGGGGCTTGGTACGCAGTATTTT
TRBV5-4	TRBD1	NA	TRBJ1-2	CASSLDRGQGAYGYTF	TGTGCCAGCAGCTTGGATCGGGGACAGGGGGCATATGGCTACACCTTC
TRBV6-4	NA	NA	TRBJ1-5	CASTVDTGGNQPQHF	TGTGCCAGCACCGTGGACACCGGAGGCAATCAGCCCCAGCATTTT
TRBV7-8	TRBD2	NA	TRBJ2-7	CASSLVLTSGTTYEQYF	TGTGCCAGCAGCTTAGTTTTGACTAGCGGGACGACCTACGAGCAGTACTTC
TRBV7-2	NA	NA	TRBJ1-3	CASSLSHLAGNTIYF	TGTGCCAGCAGCTTGTCACATCTGGCTGGAAACACCATATATTTT
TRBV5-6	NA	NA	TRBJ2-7	CASSLYGYPYEQYF	TGTGCCAGCAGCTTGTACGGGTATCCCTACGAGCAGTACTTC
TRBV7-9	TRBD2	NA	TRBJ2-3	CASSSSGGTDTQYF	TGTGCCAGCAGCTCCAGCGGGGGGACAGATACGCAGTATTTT
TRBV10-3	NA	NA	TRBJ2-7	CAISESRVYEQYF	TGTGCCATCAGTGAGTCGCGAGTCTACGAGCAGTACTTC
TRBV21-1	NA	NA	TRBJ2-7	CASSVVGTSGRGEQYF	TGTGCCAGCAGCGTCGTTGGGACTAGCGGGCGGGGAGAGCAGTACTTC
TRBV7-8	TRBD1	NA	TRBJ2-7	CASSAGTGVRYYEQYF	TGTGCCAGCAGCGCAGGGACAGGTGTCCGATACTACGAGCAGTACTTC
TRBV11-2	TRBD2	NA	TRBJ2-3	CASSLDRASGLPRSTDTQYF	TGTGCCAGCAGCTTAGATAGGGCTAGCGGACTTCCTCGTAGCACAGATACGCAGTATTTT
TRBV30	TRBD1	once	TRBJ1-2	CAWSKATGTGSYYGYTF	TGTGCCTGGAGTAAGGCGACCGGGACAGGTAGTTACTATGGCTACACCTTC
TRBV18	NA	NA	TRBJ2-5	CASSPGGGGETQYF	TGTGCCAGCTCACCAGGCGGAGGTGGAGAGACCCAGTACTTC
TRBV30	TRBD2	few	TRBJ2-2	CAWSIAGGPRGTGELFF	TGTGCCTGGAGTATAGCGGGAGGCCCCCGAGGCACCGGGGAGCTGTTTTTT
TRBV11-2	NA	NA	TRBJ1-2	CASSSRAAGPYGYTF	TGTGCCAGCAGCTCTCGGGCCGCGGGGCCCTATGGCTACACCTTC
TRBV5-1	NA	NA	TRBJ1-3	CASSLDVGNTIYF	TGCGCCAGCAGCCTAGACGTTGGAAACACCATATATTTT
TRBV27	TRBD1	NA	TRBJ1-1	CASSLGTGGTEAFF	TGTGCCAGCAGTTTAGGGACAGGAGGTACTGAAGCTTTCTTT
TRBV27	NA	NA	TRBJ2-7	CASSFRAGPYEQYF	TGTGCCAGCAGTTTTAGGGCGGGACCCTACGAGCAGTACTTC
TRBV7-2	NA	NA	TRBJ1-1	CASSEFLQEKAFF	TGTGCCAGCAGCGAGTTTCTACAGGAGAAAGCTTTCTTT
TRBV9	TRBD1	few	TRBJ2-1	CASSRMTGPLVEQFF	TGTGCCAGCAGCCGGATGACAGGGCCCCTAGTTGAGCAGTTCTTC
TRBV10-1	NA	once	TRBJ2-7	CASSPGKGSSYEQYF	TGCGCCAGCAGTCCCGGGAAAGGGAGCTCCTACGAGCAGTACTTC
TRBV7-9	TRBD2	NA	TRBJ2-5	CASTPGRGRTQYF	TGTGCCAGCACTCCTGGTCGCGGGAGAACCCAGTACTTC
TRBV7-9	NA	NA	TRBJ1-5	CASSLSRENNQPQHF	TGTGCCAGCAGCTTAAGCCGGGAAAACAATCAGCCCCAGCATTTT
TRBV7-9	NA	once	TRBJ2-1	CASSKGAGTYNEQFF	TGTGCCAGCAGCAAAGGGGCGGGAACCTACAATGAGCAGTTCTTC
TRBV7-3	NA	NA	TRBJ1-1	CASSPGPDTEAFF	TGTGCCAGCAGCCCAGGTCCCGACACTGAAGCTTTCTTT
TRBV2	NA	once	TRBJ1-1	CASSEPAQGMNTEAFF	TGTGCCAGCAGTGAACCGGCCCAGGGTATGAACACTGAAGCTTTCTTT
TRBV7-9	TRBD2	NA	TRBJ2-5	CASSLTSGGLQETQYF	TGTGCCAGCAGCTTAACTAGCGGGGGCCTACAAGAGACCCAGTACTTC
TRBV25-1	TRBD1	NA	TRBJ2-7	CASSELGQGASYEQYF	TGTGCCAGCAGTGAACTCGGTCAGGGGGCCTCCTACGAGCAGTACTTC
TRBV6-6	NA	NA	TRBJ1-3	CASSPRAQGRNTIYF	TGTGCCAGCTCTCCCCGGGCACAGGGTAGAAACACCATATATTTT
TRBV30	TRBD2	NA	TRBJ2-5	CAWSGGSGSHQETQYF	TGTGCCTGGTCTGGGGGTAGCGGGAGCCATCAAGAGACCCAGTACTTC
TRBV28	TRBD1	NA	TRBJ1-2	CASSLPGQTYGYTF	TGTGCCAGCAGTTTGCCGGGACAGACCTATGGCTACACCTTC
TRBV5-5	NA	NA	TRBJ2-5	CASSWSVGEWETQYF	TGTGCCAGCAGCTGGAGTGTAGGGGAATGGGAGACCCAGTACTTC
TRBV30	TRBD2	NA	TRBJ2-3	CGAGGPGSDTQYF	TGTGGAGCGGGAGGGCCAGGTTCGGATACGCAGTATTTT
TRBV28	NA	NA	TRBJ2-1	CASTVVVSREQFF	TGTGCCAGCACGGTCGTCGTGTCCCGAGAGCAGTTCTTC